These T cell receptor beta chains were read from a single sample in a study of blood T cells in healthy people across ages. TCRdb re-analysed the 5' RACE reads in MiXCR, keeping a single row per CDR3 protein. The table lists fewer than 800,000 distinct CDR3 sequences, over 45% of them singletons. Specimen: blood. The receptors stem from a woman aged 60-75 years in good health. Each CDR3 is given with its conserved first and last residue. Expanded clones are given a class, and other clones once, few, many or no size at all.

size	J	V	CDR3
NA	TRBJ2-1	TRBV11-3	CASSLTISGTNEQFF
NA	TRBJ2-5	TRBV6-2/TRBV6-3	CASSYLAVGSNEQYF
NA	TRBJ2-3	TRBV4-3	CASSQETSGRIDTQYF
few	TRBJ2-1	TRBV28	CASSPGEGGSYNEQFF
few	TRBJ2-7	TRBV7-3	CASSLGAGPPYEQYF
NA	TRBJ2-4	TRBV7-2	CASSFGGAGGRDIQYF
few	TRBJ2-4	TRBV12-3/TRBV12-4	CASSPRERWVKNIQYF
NA	TRBJ2-3	TRBV4-3	CASSQDRRGTDTQYF
NA	TRBJ1-2	TRBV4-2	CASSQPGGIDYGYTF
NA	TRBJ2-6	TRBV20-1	CSASRTGTGGRANVLTF
NA	TRBJ2-5	TRBV6-6	CASSPIRTGEGETQYF
many	TRBJ2-3	TRBV25-1	CASSAGLSTDTQYF
few	TRBJ2-2	TRBV7-2	CASSLPLAGGGVTGELFF